This is a list of T cell receptor beta chains from one sample in a study of cytomegalovirus exposure and HLA in healthy donors. The table came from immunoSEQ multiplex PCR; TCRdb's copy has only in-frame clones and leaves some out. This table has some 120,000 clones, 79% appearing once. Source material: PBMCs. Receptors originate from a man aged 30-40 years in good health and CMV-seropositive. Both conserved end residues are part of each CDR3. D genes are given only for firm matches. Where a row states a size, it is once, few, many or the class of an expanded clone; other rows omit it.

j_gene,abundance,v_gene,d_gene,CDR3nt,CDR3aa
TRBJ2-7,NA,TRBV7-8,NA,TGTGCCAGCAGCTTAATGCAGGGGGGTGAGCAGTACTTC,CASSLMQGGEQYF
TRBJ1-2,NA,TRBV28,NA,TGTGCCAGCAGCCCACTGGCGGGGGCGTACTATGGCTACACCTTC,CASSPLAGAYYGYTF
TRBJ2-1,NA,TRBV27,TRBD2,TGTGCCAGCAGTTTAACCCGACTAGCGGGACTTTATGAGCAGTTCTTC,CASSLTRLAGLYEQFF
TRBJ2-5,NA,TRBV4-1,TRBD2,TGCGCCAGCAGCCCCCGGACTAGGAGGTACCAAGAGACCCAGTACTTC,CASSPRTRRYQETQYF
TRBJ2-7,NA,TRBV15,NA,TGTGCCACCAGCAGAGATTGGGACTCTCACGAGCAGTACTTC,CATSRDWDSHEQYF
TRBJ1-4,NA,TRBV27,NA,TGTGCCAGCAGTTTATGGTGGCGAGGAGAAAAACTGTTTTTT,CASSLWWRGEKLFF
TRBJ2-1,NA,TRBV6-5,TRBD1,TGTGCCAGCAGTTATCGCGAGACAGGGTACAATGAGCAGTTCTTC,CASSYRETGYNEQFF
TRBJ2-3,NA,TRBV9,TRBD2,TGTGCCAGCAGCGTCAACCCACTGGGGGGGATGACAGATACGCAGTATTTT,CASSVNPLGGMTDTQYF
TRBJ2-6,NA,TRBV27,NA,TGTGCCAGCAGTGGGTCAGCCTCTTGGTCTGGGGCCAACGGCCTGACTTTC,CASSGSASWSGANGLTF
TRBJ1-1,NA,TRBV19,TRBD1,TGTGCCAGTTCCTATACCATGACAGGGGGATATACTGAAGCTTTCTTT,CASSYTMTGGYTEAFF
TRBJ2-7,NA,TRBV4-1,TRBD1,TGCGCCAGCAGCCACGGACAGGGGGCCGGCGAGCAGTACTTC,CASSHGQGAGEQYF
TRBJ2-7,NA,TRBV18,TRBD2,TGTGCCAGCTCACCAAGCGGGGCTGGGGAAACCGAGCAGTACTTC,CASSPSGAGETEQYF
TRBJ1-1,NA,TRBV27,NA,TGTGCCAGCAGGGACGGAATACAGGCTAGATGGACTGAAGCTTTCTTT,CASRDGIQARWTEAFF
TRBJ1-5,NA,TRBV5-3,TRBD1,TGTGCCAGAAGCTTGGGACAGGGGGAGCATTTT,CARSLGQGEHF
TRBJ2-4,once,TRBV9,NA,TGTGCCAGCAGCGTAGGAGGGTGGGCCAAAAACAGTCAGTACTTC,CASSVGGWAKNSQYF
TRBJ2-5,NA,TRBV5-1,TRBD1,TGCGCCAGCAGCTTTGACAGGGGCGGGTCAGAGACCCAGTACTTC,CASSFDRGGSETQYF
TRBJ2-7,NA,TRBV7-6,NA,TGTGCCAGCAGCTTAGCCGGGACAACCGTGGAGCAGTACTTC,CASSLAGTTVEQYF
TRBJ2-7,NA,TRBV28,TRBD2,TGTGCCAGCAGTTTTTTGACCGGGACTAGCTCCTACGAGCAGTACTTC,CASSFLTGTSSYEQYF
TRBJ1-1,NA,TRBV28,NA,TGTGCCAGCATGGATCGGAGGGCTTTCTTT,CASMDRRAFF
TRBJ2-1,NA,TRBV29-1,TRBD2,TGCAGCGTTAAAACTAGCGGGAGTTACAATGAGCAGTTCTTC,CSVKTSGSYNEQFF
TRBJ2-1,few,TRBV5-4,TRBD2,TGTGCCAGCAGGTCCACTAGCGTCTCCTACAATGAGCAGTTCTTC,CASRSTSVSYNEQFF
TRBJ2-7,NA,TRBV7-9,NA,TGTGCCAGCAGCTTAGTCCACGGACAGCTACCCATCACTTACGAGCAGTACTTC,CASSLVHGQLPITYEQYF
TRBJ2-5,NA,TRBV30,NA,TGTGCCTGGGGGAGGAGGGAGACCCAGTACTTC,CAWGRRETQYF
TRBJ1-2,NA,TRBV4-3,NA,TGCGCCAGCAGCCAAGACGGGGTTATTGACTATGGCTACACCTTC,CASSQDGVIDYGYTF
TRBJ2-7,NA,TRBV10-3,NA,TGTGCCATCAGCGGGACTGAGTCCTACGAGCAGTACTTC,CAISGTESYEQYF
TRBJ2-7,few,TRBV9,TRBD1,TGTGCCAGCAGCGTTACGACAGGGGGCGGTTACGAGCAGTACTTC,CASSVTTGGGYEQYF
TRBJ2-1,few,TRBV27,NA,TGTGCCAGTCGGGAGAGCTCCTACAATGAGCAGTTCTTC,CASRESSYNEQFF
TRBJ2-1,NA,TRBV30,TRBD2,TGTGCCTGGAGTGTACGTGAAGCGGGATTTTACTCCTACAATGAGCAGTTCTTC,CAWSVREAGFYSYNEQFF
TRBJ1-1,NA,TRBV5-6,NA,TGTGCCAGCAGCTTGTATACAGGGCAGAACACTGAAGCTTTCTTT,CASSLYTGQNTEAFF
TRBJ1-1,NA,TRBV19,NA,TGTGCCAGTAGTTTTCGTGACACTGAAGCTTTCTTT,CASSFRDTEAFF
TRBJ2-7,NA,TRBV7-9,NA,TGTTCCAGCAGCTCAACCTACGAGCAGTACTTC,CSSSSTYEQYF
TRBJ2-7,NA,TRBV20-1,NA,TGCAGTGGACAGGACGTCTACGAGCAGTACTTC,CSGQDVYEQYF
TRBJ2-2,NA,TRBV11-3,TRBD1,TGTGCCAGCAGCTCCGGACAGGACATCACCGGGGAGCTGTTTTTT,CASSSGQDITGELFF
TRBJ1-6,NA,TRBV4-2,NA,TGTGCCAGCAGCCTGGCGGGGAGTCATTCACCCCTCCACTTT,CASSLAGSHSPLHF
TRBJ2-3,NA,TRBV7-3,NA,TGTGCCAGCAGCCACCCGGGCGGGGGCACAGATACGCAGTATTTT,CASSHPGGGTDTQYF
TRBJ2-1,NA,TRBV4-3,TRBD2,TGCGCCAGCAGCCAGCAGACTAGCGGGGGGGTACCCTACAATGAGCAGTTCTTC,CASSQQTSGGVPYNEQFF
TRBJ2-5,NA,TRBV5-8,TRBD1,TGTGCCAGCAGCTTACTGGGACAGGGGGCCGGAGAGACCCAGTACTTC,CASSLLGQGAGETQYF
TRBJ2-5,once,TRBV28,TRBD2,TGTGCCAGCAGCCCCCCCTCGGGGGGAGGAAGAGAGACCCAGTACTTC,CASSPPSGGGRETQYF
TRBJ1-2,once,TRBV7-2,NA,TGTGCCAGCAGCTTAGTTGGCGCCCCCAGCGATGGCTACACCTTC,CASSLVGAPSDGYTF
TRBJ2-1,NA,TRBV29-1,TRBD2,TGCAGCGTCCCCCGTGTAGCGGGGGACGGCGAGCAGTTCTTC,CSVPRVAGDGEQFF
TRBJ2-2,NA,TRBV7-3,TRBD2,TGTGCCAGCAGCTTAATAGGACTAGCGGGAGGGAACACCGGGGAGCTGTTTTTT,CASSLIGLAGGNTGELFF
TRBJ1-2,NA,TRBV7-9,TRBD1,TGTGCCAGCAGCTATTCCGGGACAGGGTCCGGCTACACCTTC,CASSYSGTGSGYTF
TRBJ2-4,NA,TRBV5-6,NA,TGTGCTAGCCAGGAGGTAGCCAAAAACATTCAGTACTTC,CASQEVAKNIQYF